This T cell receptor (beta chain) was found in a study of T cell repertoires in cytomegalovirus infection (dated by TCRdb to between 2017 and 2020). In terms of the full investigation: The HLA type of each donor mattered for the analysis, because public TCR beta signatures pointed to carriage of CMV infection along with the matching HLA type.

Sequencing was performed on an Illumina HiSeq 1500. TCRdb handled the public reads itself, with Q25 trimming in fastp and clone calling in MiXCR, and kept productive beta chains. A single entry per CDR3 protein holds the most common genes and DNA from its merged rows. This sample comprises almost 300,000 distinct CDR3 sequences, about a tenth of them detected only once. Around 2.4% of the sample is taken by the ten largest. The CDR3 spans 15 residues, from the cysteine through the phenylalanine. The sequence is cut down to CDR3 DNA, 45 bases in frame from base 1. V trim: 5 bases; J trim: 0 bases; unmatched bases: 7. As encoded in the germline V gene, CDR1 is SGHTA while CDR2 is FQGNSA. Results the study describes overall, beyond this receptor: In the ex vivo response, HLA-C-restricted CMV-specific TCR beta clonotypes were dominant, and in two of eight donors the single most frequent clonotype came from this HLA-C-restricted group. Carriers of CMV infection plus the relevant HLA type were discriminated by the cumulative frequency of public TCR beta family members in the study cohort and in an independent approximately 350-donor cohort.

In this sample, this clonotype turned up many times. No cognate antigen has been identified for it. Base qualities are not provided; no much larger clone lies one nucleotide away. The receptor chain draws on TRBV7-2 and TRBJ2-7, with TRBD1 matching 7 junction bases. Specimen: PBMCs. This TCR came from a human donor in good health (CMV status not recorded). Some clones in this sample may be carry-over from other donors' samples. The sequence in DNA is TGTGCCAGCAGCCATTGGGACAGCAGCTCCTACGAGCAGTACTTC. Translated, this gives CASSHWDSSSYEQYF.